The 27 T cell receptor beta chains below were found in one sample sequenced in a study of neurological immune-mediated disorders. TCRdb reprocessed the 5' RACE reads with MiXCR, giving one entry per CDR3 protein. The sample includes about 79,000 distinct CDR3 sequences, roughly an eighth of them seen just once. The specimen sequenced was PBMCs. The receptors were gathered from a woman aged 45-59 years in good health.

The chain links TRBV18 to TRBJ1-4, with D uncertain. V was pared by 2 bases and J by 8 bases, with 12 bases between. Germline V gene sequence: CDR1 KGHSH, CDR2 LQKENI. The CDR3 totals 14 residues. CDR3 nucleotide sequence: TGTGCCAGCTCACCATTCCCAGGTCAGGAAAAACTGTTTTTT. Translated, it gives CASSPFPGQEKLFF.

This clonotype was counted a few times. CDR3 protein: CATSDSSADRVYKEQFF. The CDR3 DNA reads TGTGCCACCAGTGATTCGTCCGCGGACAGGGTCTATAAGGAGCAGTTCTTC. The chain is built from TRBV24-1 and TRBJ2-1, with 8 bases aligning to TRBD1. V lost 2 bases, J lost 10 bases, and 15 bases stayed unmatched. The CDR3 spans 17 residues. Germline V lookup: CDR1 KGHDR, CDR2 SFDVKD.

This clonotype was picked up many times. In nucleotides, the CDR3 is TGTGCCAGCAGTGGGGGGGGTGGAGCTTTCTTT. Translating it yields CASSGGGGAFF. The chain joins TRBV27 to TRBJ1-1, with D tentatively TRBD1 (5 bases). V shed 5 bases and J shed 10 bases, with 11 bases lying between them. The V gene's germline CDR1 is MNHEY and CDR2 SMNVEV (reference sequence). The CDR3 is made up of 11 amino acids.

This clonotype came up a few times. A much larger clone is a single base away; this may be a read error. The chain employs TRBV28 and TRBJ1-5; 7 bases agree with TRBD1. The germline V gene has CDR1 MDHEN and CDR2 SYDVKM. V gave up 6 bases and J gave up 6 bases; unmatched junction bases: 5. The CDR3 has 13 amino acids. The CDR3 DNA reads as TGTGCCAGCAGGGAGGGGGCCAGTCAGCCCCAGCATTTT. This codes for CASREGASQPQHF. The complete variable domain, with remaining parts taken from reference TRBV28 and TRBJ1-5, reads DVKVTQSSRYLVKRTGEKVFLECVQDMDHENMFWYRQDPGLGLRLIYFSYDVKMKEKGDIPEGYSVSREKKERFSLILESASTNQTSMYLCASREGASQPQHFGDGTRLSIL.

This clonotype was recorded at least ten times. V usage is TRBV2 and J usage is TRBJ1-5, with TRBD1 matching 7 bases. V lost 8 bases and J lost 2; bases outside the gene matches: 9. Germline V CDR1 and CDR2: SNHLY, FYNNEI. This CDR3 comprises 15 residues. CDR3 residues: CASRLDRVGNQPQHF. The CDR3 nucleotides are TGTGCCAGCCGATTAGACAGGGTGGGCAATCAGCCCCAGCATTTT.

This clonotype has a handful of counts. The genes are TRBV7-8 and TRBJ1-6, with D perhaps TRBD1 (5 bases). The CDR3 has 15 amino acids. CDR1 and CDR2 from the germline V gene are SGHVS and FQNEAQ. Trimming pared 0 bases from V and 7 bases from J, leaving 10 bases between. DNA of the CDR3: TGTGCCAGCAGCTTAGCCAGGGTGGCGAATTCACCCCTCCACTTT. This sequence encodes CASSLARVANSPLHF. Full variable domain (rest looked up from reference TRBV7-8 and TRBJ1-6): GAGVSQSPRYKVAKRGQDVALRCDPISGHVSLFWYQQALGQGPEFLTYFQNEAQLDKSGLPSDRFFAERPEGSVSTLKIQRTQQEDSAVYLCASSLARVANSPLHFGNGTRLTVT.

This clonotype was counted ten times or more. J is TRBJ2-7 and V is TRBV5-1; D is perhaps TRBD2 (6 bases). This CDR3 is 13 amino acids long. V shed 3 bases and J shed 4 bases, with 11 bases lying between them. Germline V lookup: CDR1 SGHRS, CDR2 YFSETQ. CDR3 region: CASSWTEGYEQYF. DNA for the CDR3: TGCGCCAGCAGCTGGACGGAGGGATACGAGCAGTACTTC.

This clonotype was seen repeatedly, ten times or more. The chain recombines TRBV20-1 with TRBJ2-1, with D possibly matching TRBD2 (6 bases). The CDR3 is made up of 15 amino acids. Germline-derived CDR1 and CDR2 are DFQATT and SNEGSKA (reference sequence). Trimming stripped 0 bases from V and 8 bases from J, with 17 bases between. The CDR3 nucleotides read TGCAGTGCTAGAGATCCTGGCGGGGTAGGGGATGAGCAGTTCTTC. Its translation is CSARDPGGVGDEQFF.

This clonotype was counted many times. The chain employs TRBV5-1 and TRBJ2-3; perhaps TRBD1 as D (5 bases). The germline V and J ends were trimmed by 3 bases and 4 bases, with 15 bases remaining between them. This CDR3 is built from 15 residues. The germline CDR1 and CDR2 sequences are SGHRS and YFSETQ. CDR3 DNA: TGCGCCAGCAGCTCGCCTCAAAGGGGCGCAGATACGCAGTATTTT. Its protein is CASSSPQRGADTQYF.

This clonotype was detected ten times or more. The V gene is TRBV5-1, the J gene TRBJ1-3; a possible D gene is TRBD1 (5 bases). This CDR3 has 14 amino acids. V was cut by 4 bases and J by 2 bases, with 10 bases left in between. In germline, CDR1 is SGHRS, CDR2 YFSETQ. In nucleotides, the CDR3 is TGCGCCAGCAGCCCGCAGGGCACTGGAAACACCATATATTTT. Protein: CASSPQGTGNTIYF.

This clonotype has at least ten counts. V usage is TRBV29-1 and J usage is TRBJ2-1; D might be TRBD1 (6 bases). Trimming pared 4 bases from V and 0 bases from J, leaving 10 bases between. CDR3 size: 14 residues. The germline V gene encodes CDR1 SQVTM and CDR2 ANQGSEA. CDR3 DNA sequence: TGCAGCGTTGGGAGACAGGTCTCCTACAATGAGCAGTTCTTC. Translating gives CSVGRQVSYNEQFF.

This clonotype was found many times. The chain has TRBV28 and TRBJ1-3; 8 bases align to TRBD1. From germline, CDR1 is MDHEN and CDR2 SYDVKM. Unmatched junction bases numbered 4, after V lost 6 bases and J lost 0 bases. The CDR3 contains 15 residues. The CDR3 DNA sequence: TGTGCCAGCAGCTGGACAGGGCGCTCTGGAAACACCATATATTTT. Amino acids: CASSWTGRSGNTIYF.

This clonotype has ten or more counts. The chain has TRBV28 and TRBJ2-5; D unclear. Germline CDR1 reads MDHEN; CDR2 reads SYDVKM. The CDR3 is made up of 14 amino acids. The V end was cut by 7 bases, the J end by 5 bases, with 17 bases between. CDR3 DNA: TGTGCCAGCACCACGGTGATACTCGGGGAGACCCAGTACTTC. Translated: CASTTVILGETQYF.

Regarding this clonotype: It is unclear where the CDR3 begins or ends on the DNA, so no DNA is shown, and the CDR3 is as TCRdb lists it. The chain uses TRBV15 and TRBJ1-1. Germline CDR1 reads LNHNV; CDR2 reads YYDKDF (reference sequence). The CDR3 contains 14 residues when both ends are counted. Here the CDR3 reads CDTSRVGFGSEAFF.

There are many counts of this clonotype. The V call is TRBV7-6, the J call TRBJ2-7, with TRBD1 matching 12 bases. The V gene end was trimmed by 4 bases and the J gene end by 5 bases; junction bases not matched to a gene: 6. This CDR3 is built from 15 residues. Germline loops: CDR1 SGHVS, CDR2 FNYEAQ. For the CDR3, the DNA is TGTGCCAGCAGCTCCGGGACAGGGGGCAGGGACGAGCAGTACTTC. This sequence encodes CASSSGTGGRDEQYF.

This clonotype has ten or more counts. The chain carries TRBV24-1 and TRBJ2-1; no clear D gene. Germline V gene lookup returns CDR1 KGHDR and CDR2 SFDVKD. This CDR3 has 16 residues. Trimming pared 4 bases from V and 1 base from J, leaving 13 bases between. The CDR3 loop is CATSDASHRSYNEQFF. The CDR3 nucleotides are TGTGCCACCAGTGACGCCTCTCATAGGTCCTACAATGAGCAGTTCTTC.

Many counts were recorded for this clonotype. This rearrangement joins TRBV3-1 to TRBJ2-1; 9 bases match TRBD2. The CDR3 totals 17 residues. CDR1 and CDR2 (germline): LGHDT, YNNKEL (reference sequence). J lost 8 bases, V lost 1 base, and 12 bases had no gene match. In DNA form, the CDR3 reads TGTGCCAGCAGCCAAGGAGTTCTAGCGGGGCCCCGGGATGAGCAGTTCTTC. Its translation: CASSQGVLAGPRDEQFF.

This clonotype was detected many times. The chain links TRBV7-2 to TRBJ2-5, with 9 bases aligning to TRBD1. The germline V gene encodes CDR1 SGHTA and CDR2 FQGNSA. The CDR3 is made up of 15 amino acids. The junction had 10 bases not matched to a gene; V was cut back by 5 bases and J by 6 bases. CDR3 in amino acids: CASSPRDRALKTQYF. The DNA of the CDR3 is TGTGCCAGCAGCCCAAGGGACAGGGCTTTGAAGACCCAGTACTTC. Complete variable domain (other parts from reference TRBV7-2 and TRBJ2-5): GAGVSQSPSNKVTEKGKDVELRCDPISGHTALYWYRQSLGQGLEFLIYFQGNSAPDKSGLPSDRFSAERTGGSVSTLTIQRTQQEDSAVYLCASSPRDRALKTQYFGPGTRLLVL.

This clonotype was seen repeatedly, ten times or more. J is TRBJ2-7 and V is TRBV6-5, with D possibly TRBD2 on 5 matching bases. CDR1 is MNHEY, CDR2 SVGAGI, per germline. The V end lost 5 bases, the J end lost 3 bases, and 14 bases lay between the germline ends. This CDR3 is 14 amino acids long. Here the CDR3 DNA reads TGTGCCAGCAGTCCTTGGGGAGATAGCTACGAGCAGTACTTC. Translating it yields CASSPWGDSYEQYF.

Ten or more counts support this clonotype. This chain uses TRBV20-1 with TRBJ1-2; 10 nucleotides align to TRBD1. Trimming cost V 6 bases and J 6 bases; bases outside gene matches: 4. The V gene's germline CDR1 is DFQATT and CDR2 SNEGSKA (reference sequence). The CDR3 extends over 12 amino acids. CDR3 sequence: CSALGTGDGYTF. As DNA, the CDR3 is TGCAGTGCCCTCGGGACAGGGGATGGCTACACCTTC.

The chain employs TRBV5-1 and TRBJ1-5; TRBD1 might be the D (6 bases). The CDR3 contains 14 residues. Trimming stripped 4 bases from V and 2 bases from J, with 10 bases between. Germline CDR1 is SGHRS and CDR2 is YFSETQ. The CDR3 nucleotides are TGCGCCAGCAGCGTACAGGGCGGCAATCAGCCCCAGCATTTT. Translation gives CASSVQGGNQPQHF.

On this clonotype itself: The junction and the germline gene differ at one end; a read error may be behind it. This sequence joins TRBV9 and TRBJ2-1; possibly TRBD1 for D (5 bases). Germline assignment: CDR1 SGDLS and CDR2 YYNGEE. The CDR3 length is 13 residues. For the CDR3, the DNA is TGTGCCAGCAGCCCCGACAGCTACAAAGAGCAGTTCTTC. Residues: CASSPDSYKEQFF.

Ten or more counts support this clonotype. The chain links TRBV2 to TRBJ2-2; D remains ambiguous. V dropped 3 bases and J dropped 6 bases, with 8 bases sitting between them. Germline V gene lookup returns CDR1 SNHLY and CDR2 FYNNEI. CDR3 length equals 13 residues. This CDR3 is CASSEVLAGELFF. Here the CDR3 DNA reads TGTGCCAGCAGTGAGGTCCTCGCCGGGGAGCTGTTTTTT.

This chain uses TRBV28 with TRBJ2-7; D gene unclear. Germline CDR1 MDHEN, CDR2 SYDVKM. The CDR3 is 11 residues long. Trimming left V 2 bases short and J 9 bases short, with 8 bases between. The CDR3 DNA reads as TGTGCCAGCAGTTTACAAAGAGGGCAGTACTTC. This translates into CASSLQRGQYF.

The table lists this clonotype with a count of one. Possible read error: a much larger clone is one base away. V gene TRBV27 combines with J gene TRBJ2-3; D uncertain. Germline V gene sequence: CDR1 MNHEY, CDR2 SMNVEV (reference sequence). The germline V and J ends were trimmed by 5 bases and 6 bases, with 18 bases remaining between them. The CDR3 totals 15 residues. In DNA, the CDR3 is TGTGCCAGCAGTCCTCCCTGGTCATGGAAGGATACGCAGTATTTT. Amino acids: CASSPPWSWKDTQYF.

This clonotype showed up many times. In DNA form, the CDR3 reads TGTGCCAGCGCGCGGGTGACTGGCTCCTACGAGCAGTACTTC. It specifies CASARVTGSYEQYF. The genes are TRBV12-3 or TRBV12-4 and TRBJ2-7; tentatively, D is TRBD2 (5 bases). The CDR3 sequence is 14 residues long. The V end lost 8 bases, the J end lost 0 bases, and 14 bases lay between the germline ends.

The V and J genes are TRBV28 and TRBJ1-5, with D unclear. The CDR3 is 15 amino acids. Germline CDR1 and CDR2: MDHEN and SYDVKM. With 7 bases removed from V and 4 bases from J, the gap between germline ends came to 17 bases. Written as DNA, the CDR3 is TGTGCCAGCACCTCCCGAGGGCAGATGAATCAGCCCCAGCATTTT. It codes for CASTSRGQMNQPQHF. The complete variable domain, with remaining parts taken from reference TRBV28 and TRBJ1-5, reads DVKVTQSSRYLVKRTGEKVFLECVQDMDHENMFWYRQDPGLGLRLIYFSYDVKMKEKGDIPEGYSVSREKKERFSLILESASTNQTSMYLCASTSRGQMNQPQHFGDGTRLSIL.